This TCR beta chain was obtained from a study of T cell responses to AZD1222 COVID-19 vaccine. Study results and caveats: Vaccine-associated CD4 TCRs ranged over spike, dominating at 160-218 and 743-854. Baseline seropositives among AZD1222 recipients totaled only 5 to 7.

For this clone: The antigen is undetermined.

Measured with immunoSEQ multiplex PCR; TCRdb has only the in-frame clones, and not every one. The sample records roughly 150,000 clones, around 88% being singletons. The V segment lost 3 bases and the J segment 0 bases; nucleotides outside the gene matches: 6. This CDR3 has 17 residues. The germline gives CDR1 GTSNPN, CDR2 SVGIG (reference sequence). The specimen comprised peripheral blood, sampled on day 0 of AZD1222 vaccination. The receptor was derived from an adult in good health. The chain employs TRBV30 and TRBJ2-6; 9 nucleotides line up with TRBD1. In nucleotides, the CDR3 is TGTGCCTGGAGCCGGGACAGGGTTAGCTCTGGGGCCAACGTCCTGACTTTC. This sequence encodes CAWSRDRVSSGANVLTF. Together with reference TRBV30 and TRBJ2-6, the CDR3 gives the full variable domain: SQTIHQWPATLVQPVGSPLSLECTVEGTSNPNLYWYRQAAGRGLQLLFYSVGIGQISSEVPQNLSASRPQDRQFILSSKKLLLSDSGFYLCAWSRDRVSSGANVLTFGAGSRLTVL.